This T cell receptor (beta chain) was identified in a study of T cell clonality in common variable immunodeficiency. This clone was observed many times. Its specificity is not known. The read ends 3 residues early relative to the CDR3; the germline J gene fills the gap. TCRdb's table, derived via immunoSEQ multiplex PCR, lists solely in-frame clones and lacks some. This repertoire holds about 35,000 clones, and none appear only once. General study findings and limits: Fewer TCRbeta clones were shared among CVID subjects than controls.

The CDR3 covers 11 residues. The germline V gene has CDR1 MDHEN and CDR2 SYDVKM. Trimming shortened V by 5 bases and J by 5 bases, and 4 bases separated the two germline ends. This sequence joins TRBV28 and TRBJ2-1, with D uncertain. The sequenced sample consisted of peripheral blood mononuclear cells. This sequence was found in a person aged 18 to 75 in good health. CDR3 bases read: TGTGCCAGCAGTCACAACAATGAG. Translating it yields CASSHNNE. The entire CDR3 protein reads CASSHNNEQFF.